The rows below give T cell receptor beta chains drawn from one sample of a study of cytomegalovirus exposure and HLA in healthy donors. The protocol was immunoSEQ multiplex PCR, while the TCRdb copy is restricted to in-frame clones and leaves out a portion. The sample lists around 130,000 clones, roughly 80% seen once, with 1% to 1.5% in the top ten. The specimen was PBMCs. Receptors originate from a man aged 50-59 years in good health and CMV-seronegative. Both conserved end residues are part of each CDR3.

J gene: TRBJ2-1; V gene: TRBV5-5; CDR3 protein: CASSLLMREKFF
J gene: TRBJ2-5; V gene: TRBV10-3; CDR3 protein: CAISEGAGGSGTQYF
J gene: TRBJ2-5; V gene: TRBV5-1; CDR3 protein: CASSSESGRWETQYF
J gene: TRBJ2-7; V gene: TRBV9; CDR3 protein: CASSTGLVSYEQYF
J gene: TRBJ1-2; V gene: TRBV30; CDR3 protein: CAWSLRDSRFYGYTF
J gene: TRBJ1-2; V gene: TRBV2; CDR3 protein: CASSEDDSPYGYTF
J gene: TRBJ1-5; V gene: TRBV27; CDR3 protein: CASSFVGRGQPQHF
J gene: TRBJ1-1; V gene: TRBV10-3; CDR3 protein: CAISEGQRNTEAFF
J gene: TRBJ1-2; V gene: TRBV28; CDR3 protein: CASSLGRGTNYGYTF
J gene: TRBJ2-3; V gene: TRBV28; CDR3 protein: CASSPRPRTGWYRAQYF
J gene: TRBJ2-5; V gene: TRBV10-3; CDR3 protein: CAISESGGFQETQYF
J gene: TRBJ2-7; V gene: TRBV6-5; CDR3 protein: CASSLASGSTYEQYF
J gene: TRBJ2-3; V gene: TRBV2; CDR3 protein: CASRGTSGSSDTQYF
J gene: TRBJ2-5; V gene: TRBV25-1; CDR3 protein: CASSQSGGKETQYF
J gene: TRBJ1-1; V gene: TRBV5-1; CDR3 protein: CASSQGVMSSTEAFF
J gene: TRBJ2-7; V gene: TRBV9; CDR3 protein: CASRKAAAKVSYEQYF
J gene: TRBJ2-6; V gene: TRBV19; CDR3 protein: CASSIGARLLSGANVLTF
J gene: TRBJ2-7; V gene: TRBV6-6; CDR3 protein: CASSGGTRTYEQYF